This TCR beta chain was observed in a study of blood T cell repertoires in COVID-19. Under the authors' procedure: Amplification of reference gene primers was used by the study to estimate nucleated cell counts. Sequencing used immunoSEQ multiplex PCR; TCRdb keeps in-frame clones, though not all of them. The DNA was the basis for D and trimming; V, J and clone size are from that table. The profile covers fewer than 250,000 clones, with about nine tenths appearing a single time and approximately 1.8% taken by the ten largest. This clonotype was obtained from a man aged 70 or older with acute or convalescent COVID-19. The material sequenced was peripheral blood.

CDR3 coding DNA: TGTGCCAGCAGCCAATCGGCTCTAGCGGGAGCCCACCTTTACGAGCAGTACTTC. Translation: CASSQSALAGAHLYEQYF. The gene calls are TRBV3-1 (or the pseudogene TRBV3-2) and TRBJ2-7; 10 nucleotides align to TRBD2. This CDR3 is built from 18 residues. The V and J ends lost 2 bases and 4 bases, in that order; junction bases with no gene match: 14. Per germline, CDR1 LGHDT and CDR2 YNNKEL (reference sequence).